This entry is about one T cell receptor beta chain. The entry originates in a study of PD-L1 blockade in urothelial cancer. Study in general: The researchers analyzed blood 3 weeks (second dose) and 6 weeks after treatment start.

The time point denotes: peripheral blood 6 weeks after treatment start. Using immunoSEQ multiplex PCR, the repertoire was profiled, and TCRdb retains in-frame clones only, with some absent. The table shows 42,000 or so clones, with 82% occurring only once. Losses at the gene ends were 3 bases for V and 3 bases for J; bases not matched to a gene: 16. Germline V CDR1 and CDR2: LNHNV, YYDKDF (reference sequence). CDR3 length: 21 residues. This sequence joins TRBV15 and TRBJ2-1; TRBD2 matches at 14 bases. This sequence originates from a man aged 55-75 years with urothelial cancer. The material was PBMCs, obtained around atezolizumab (anti-PD-L1) treatment. CDR3 in amino acids: CATSSARWGGTSGGRYNEQFF. The CDR3 coding sequence is TGTGCCACCAGCAGTGCTCGTTGGGGAGGGACTAGCGGGGGCCGCTACAATGAGCAGTTCTTC.